The source of this T cell receptor (beta chain) is a study of blood T cell repertoires in COVID-19. Study summary: Some COVID-19 samples were acute and others convalescent; all came from the United States, Italy and Spain.

Trimming removed 0 bases from V and 6 bases from J; junction bases left unmatched: 5. Per the germline V gene, CDR1 is SEHNR and CDR2 is FQNEAQ (reference sequence). The CDR3 contains 15 residues. Original processing notes: Scientists estimated how many nucleated cells there were by amplifying reference gene primers. Repertoires were generated with immunoSEQ multiplex PCR, while TCRdb's copy carries only in-frame clones and drops some. That table supplies the V and J calls and clone size; D and trimming were determined from the DNA. Of roughly 280,000 clones in the sample, 84% were seen once. The material sequenced was peripheral blood. The rearrangement links TRBV7-9 to TRBJ2-1, with TRBD2 matching over 7 bases. The source is a man between 60 and 70 years old with acute or convalescent COVID-19. The CDR3 loop is CASSLASGLFNEQFF. The CDR3 DNA reads TGTGCCAGCAGCTTAGCTAGCGGGCTATTCAATGAGCAGTTCTTC.